The sample holds a few counts of the clone carrying this TCR beta chain. There are 14 residues in the CDR3. Germline CDR1 reads SQVTM; CDR2 reads ANQGSEA. V lost 5 bases, J lost 4 bases, and 16 bases lay in between. Sequencing targeted expressed TCRB transcripts, as all isolated RNA had been reverse transcribed. Here immunoSEQ multiplex PCR was the method, and the copy in TCRdb shows in-frame clones only, minus some. The sample includes 300,000 to 450,000 clones, roughly 13% of them seen just once. This entry comes from a study of beta chain features in type 1 diabetes. The chain carries TRBV29-1 and TRBJ2-3; the D gene is possibly TRBD1 (6 bases). Sequenced: naive CD4+ T cells from blood. This clonotype was obtained from a man aged 18 to 35 in good health. The CDR3: CSVRGGEGADTQYF. CDR3 coding DNA: TGCAGCGTTCGTGGGGGCGAGGGGGCAGATACGCAGTATTTT.